This TCR beta chain was recorded in a study of cytomegalovirus exposure and HLA in healthy donors. The assay was immunoSEQ multiplex PCR, and TCRdb's table has in-frame clones only and misses some. Of some 220,000 clones in the sample, about 93% were seen once. V lost 4 bases to trimming and J lost 4 bases; unmatched junction nucleotides: 10. The CDR3 length is 15 residues. CDR1 and CDR2 (germline): SGHRS, YFSETQ. In its sample, this clone was seen a few times. The sequenced sample was PBMCs. This TCR was recovered from a woman between 18 and 29 years old in good health and CMV-seronegative. The chain employs TRBV5-1 and TRBJ2-7, with 8 bases aligning to TRBD1. The DNA for the CDR3 is TGCGCCAGCAGCCCTAGGCCAGGGGGCTTGTACGAGCAGTACTTC. Encoded protein: CASSPRPGGLYEQYF.